This TCR beta chain was found in a study of vaccination and CD4 T cells after COVID-19. Background on the study: The convalescents were made up of six males and four females, two of whom were Hispanic. Control cultures received a CEFX pool, an HIV-1 Nef pool, or no peptide.

Indicated treatment: roughly 11-day PBMC culture with coronavirus spike peptide pools or control peptides (ViraFEST assay). For ViraFEST, peptide pools expanded antigen-specific T cells, after which the TCRs were sequenced. At the Johns Hopkins FTIC core, DNA taken from cultured CD4+ T cells was sequenced by way of the Oncomine TCR Beta short-read assay. DNA came from CD4+ T cells after culture. A single record per CDR3 protein comes from TCRdb applying MiXCR to the PCR reads. This sample has roughly 11,000 distinct CDR3 sequences, with about two fifths found just once. The CDR3 consists of 15 residues. CDR1 is MNHEY and CDR2 is SVGAGI in the germline V gene. Deletions cut 0 bases from V and 0 bases from J, with 6 bases between. The count of this clonotype is one. Its target is unknown.

The sequencing input was CD4+ T cells from blood, cultured in vitro. The rearrangement uses TRBV6-5 and TRBJ1-5; D call uncertain. The receptor was isolated from a human donor who had recovered from COVID-19. The CDR3, as DNA: TGTGCCAGCAGTTACTCGTGGGATAGCAATCAGCCCCAGCATTTT. Amino acid sequence: CASSYSWDSNQPQHF.